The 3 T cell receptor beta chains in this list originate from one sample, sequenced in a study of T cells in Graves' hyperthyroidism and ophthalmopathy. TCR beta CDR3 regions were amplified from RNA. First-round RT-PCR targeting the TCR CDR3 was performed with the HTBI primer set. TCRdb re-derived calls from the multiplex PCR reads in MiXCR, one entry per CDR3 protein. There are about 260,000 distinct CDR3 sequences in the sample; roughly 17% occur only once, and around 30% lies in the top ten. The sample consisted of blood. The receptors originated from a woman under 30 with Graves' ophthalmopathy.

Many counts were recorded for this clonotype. For the CDR3, the DNA is TGCGCCAGCAGCCAAGAGTGGGGGCCCAGCTACGAGCAGTACTTC. Its protein product is CASSQEWGPSYEQYF. The V gene is TRBV4-1, the J gene TRBJ2-7, with D perhaps matching TRBD1 (6 bases). CDR1 MGHRA and CDR2 YSYEKL come from the germline V gene. V was cut by 0 bases and J by 3 bases, with 12 bases left in between. The CDR3 is 15 residues long.

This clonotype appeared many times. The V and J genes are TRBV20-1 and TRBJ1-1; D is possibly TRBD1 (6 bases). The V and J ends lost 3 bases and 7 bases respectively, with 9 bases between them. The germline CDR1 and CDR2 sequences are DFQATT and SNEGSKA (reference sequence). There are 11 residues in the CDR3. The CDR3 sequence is CSASHRVEAFF. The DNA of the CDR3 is TGCAGTGCTAGCCACAGGGTTGAAGCTTTCTTT.

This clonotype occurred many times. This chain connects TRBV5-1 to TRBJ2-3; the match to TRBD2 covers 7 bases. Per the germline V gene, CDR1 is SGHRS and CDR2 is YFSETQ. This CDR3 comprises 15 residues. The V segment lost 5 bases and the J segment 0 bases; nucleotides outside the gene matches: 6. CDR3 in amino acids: CASSSSGPSTDTQYF. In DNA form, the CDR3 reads TGCGCCAGCAGTAGTAGCGGGCCTAGCACAGATACGCAGTATTTT.